Sequencing of this T cell receptor (beta chain) was carried out in a study of blood T cell repertoires in COVID-19 (TCRdb year 2020). About the study as a whole: Samples from collaborators originated in the United States, Italy and Spain and spanned both the acute and convalescent phases of COVID-19. The material from the prospective study consisted of cDNA or gDNA derived from T cells, B-cell-depleted T cells, or PBMCs. The repertoires were released in a freely available public database meant as a resource for research on the immune response to SARS-CoV-2. Where available, HLA class I and class II types were obtained from metadata supplied by the sample provider rather than from assay-based typing. Samples came from the ongoing ImmuneRACE study (first 160 participants) plus 1,254 subjects from 6 global collaborators. A de-identified subject ID, COVID-19 status, age in years and sex were almost always included in the sample metadata. The dataset comprised deeply sampled blood TCRbeta repertoires from subjects exposed to, actively infected with, or recovered from COVID-19. General conclusions and limits of the study: How much clinical and demographic metadata was included differed by source and by participant, and the metadata was provided uncurated.

TCRbeta CDR3 regions were amplified from genomic DNA by means of the immunoSEQ Assay, a bias-controlled multiplex PCR. The source study handled its data this way. The number of nucleated cells in each sample was estimated from the amplification of reference gene primers within the assay. To quantify the absolute abundance of each unique TCRbeta CDR3 rearrangement, sequence reads were collapsed and filtered. Productive Simpson clonality was computed per sample as the square root of Simpson's diversity index over productive rearrangements. Entries here come from immuneACCESS through TCRdb and include only in-frame sequences with V and J called. Some clones fail to appear in such tables; in the studies checked, an unresolved V gene covers under half of the shortfall, and the cause of the remainder is unknown. V, J and clone size were drawn from that table, and D and trimming were deduced from the DNA. In all, the sample holds around 90,000 clones, and 75% to 90% of those were seen once. Of the sample, roughly 19% is held by the ten largest clones.

This clone appeared a single time. What antigen it recognizes has not been identified. No base qualities exist here, and no much larger clone lies one base off it. The collaborating institutions used their own protocols to collect whole blood in K2EDTA tubes. Collaborator samples were shipped for TCRbeta analysis as frozen whole blood, isolated PBMCs, or DNA extracted from either sample type. The CDR3 has 15 amino acids, counting the end cysteine and phenylalanine. Only CDR3 DNA remains: 45 bases, in frame from the first base. Unmatched junction bases come to 11, with V trimmed by 6 bases and J by 7 bases. The germline V gene (reference sequence) gives CDR1 as MNHEY and CDR2 as SMNVEV.

The receptor was isolated from a human donor in a cohort sampled during active COVID-19. The rearranged chain carries TRBV27 and TRBJ2-7, with 11 bases matching TRBD2. Sequences were obtained from peripheral blood. DNA sequence: TGTGCCAGCAGCCCCCTACTAGCGGGAGTTGGAGAGCAGTACTTC. This gives the protein CASSPLLAGVGEQYF.